Below are 9 T cell receptor beta chains sequenced from a single sample in a study of CD4 T cells in relation to SARS-CoV-2 and coronaviruses. Their antigens are not known. CD4+ T cells from unexposed donors were obtained before the COVID-19 pandemic (2011-2018). After approximately ten days of culture, CD4+ T cells were isolated. TCRdb's copy holds only in-frame clones and misses some; the assay was immunoSEQ multiplex PCR. The table has some 16,000 clones, about 81% seen once. The sample taken for sequencing was CD4+ T cells from PBMCs, cultured in vitro. These TCRs come from a human donor in good health.

V and J are TRBV19 and TRBJ1-1; 7 bases line up with TRBD1. The CDR3 is 15 amino acids. V trimming: 4 bases; J trimming: 0 bases; junction bases outside the gene matches: 5. Germline assignment: CDR1 LNHDA and CDR2 SQIVND (reference sequence). CDR3 bases: TGTGCCAGTAGTACTCGACAGGGCATGAACACTGAAGCTTTCTTT. It codes for CASSTRQGMNTEAFF. The full variable domain, with the rest looked up from reference TRBV19 and TRBJ1-1, is DGGITQSPKYLFRKEGQNVTLSCEQNLNHDAMYWYRQDPGQGLRLIYYSQIVNDFQKGDIAEGYSVSREKKESFPLTVTSAQKNPTAFYLCASSTRQGMNTEAFFGQGTRLTVV.

The chain recombines TRBV4-3 with TRBJ1-3, with 9 positions matching TRBD1. The V and J ends lost 3 bases and 7 bases, in that order; junction bases with no gene match: 7. The CDR3 contains 15 residues. In germline, CDR1 is LGHNA, CDR2 YSLEER. The CDR3 DNA sequence: TGCGCCAGCAGCCACACAGGACAGGGGAGGAACACCATATATTTT. Protein: CASSHTGQGRNTIYF.

The chain uses TRBV7-2 and TRBJ2-5; possibly TRBD2 for D (6 bases). This CDR3 contains 14 residues. CDR1 and CDR2 from the germline V gene are SGHTA and FQGNSA. The V gene lost 3 bases and the J gene lost 3 bases, with 11 bases spanning the gap. CDR3: CASSLGGGKETQYF. CDR3 coding DNA: TGTGCCAGCAGCTTGGGAGGCGGGAAAGAGACCCAGTACTTC.

This sequence joins TRBV6-2 or TRBV6-3 and TRBJ2-2; 8 nucleotides match TRBD2. The CDR3 runs 14 residues. Germline V gene data show CDR1 as MNHEY and CDR2 as SVGEGT. V shed 3 bases and J 5 bases; nucleotides not matched to a gene: 2. Written as DNA, the CDR3 is TGTGCCAGCAGTTATAGCGGGGAGACCGGGGAGCTGTTTTTT. It codes for CASSYSGETGELFF.

This chain joins TRBV4-2 and TRBJ2-7; a weak D match, TRBD2 (5 bases). V lost 0 bases to trimming and J lost 4 bases, with 13 bases between them. The CDR3 extends over 15 amino acids. In germline, CDR1 is LGHNA, CDR2 YNFKEQ. This chain's CDR3 is CASSQERAWGYEQYF. The CDR3 bases are TGTGCCAGCAGCCAAGAGCGGGCTTGGGGTTACGAGCAGTACTTC.

The J gene is TRBJ2-1, the V gene TRBV11-2, with TRBD2 identical over 8 bases. The CDR3 sequence is 15 residues long. The germline V gene has CDR1 SGHAT and CDR2 FQNNGV. J lost 8 bases, V lost 5 bases, and 11 bases had no gene match. Written as DNA, the CDR3 is TGTGCCAGCAGCCCCCGGGGGGGCGGGATCTATGAGCAGTTCTTC. It codes for CASSPRGGGIYEQFF.

This clone was observed a single time. The V call is TRBV5-4, the J call TRBJ1-2; D gene unclear. Deletions cut 0 bases from V and 5 bases from J, with 14 bases between. CDR1 is SGHNT and CDR2 is YYREEE in the germline V gene (reference sequence). There are 15 residues in the CDR3. In DNA form, the CDR3 reads TGTGCCAGCAGCTTGGCCTACAGTATAGGATATGGCTACACCTTC. Protein product: CASSLAYSIGYGYTF.

The gene calls are TRBV6-6 and TRBJ1-2; perhaps TRBD1 as D (5 bases). The V gene lost 6 bases and the J gene lost 0 bases, with 14 bases spanning the gap. CDR1 MNHNY and CDR2 SVGAGI come from the germline V gene (reference sequence). This CDR3 spans 15 amino acids. The CDR3 DNA follows: TGTGCCAGCAGCCCCGGGACGGCGACTAACTATGGCTACACCTTC. Residues: CASSPGTATNYGYTF.

The rearrangement joins TRBV4-3 to TRBJ2-7; the D gene is possibly TRBD1 (6 bases). The CDR3 length is 13 residues. Trimming left V 3 bases short and J 5 bases short, with 11 bases between. Germline V gene data show CDR1 as LGHNA and CDR2 as YSLEER. In nucleotides, the CDR3 is TGCGCCAGCAGCCATCGGCCAGGGGACGAGCAGTACTTC. It encodes CASSHRPGDEQYF.